The 10 T cell receptor beta chains in this list originate from one sample, sequenced in a study of CD8 T cells in ankylosing spondylitis. TCRdb passed the 5' RACE reads through MiXCR, listing each CDR3 protein once. This sample has about 260,000 distinct CDR3 sequences, with around 25% found just once. Sequenced material: blood, either unsorted or a sorted T cell fraction (not recorded which). The receptor set was obtained from a male donor with ankylosing spondylitis or in good health (not recorded which).

This clonotype was seen at least ten times. V is TRBV20-1 and J is TRBJ2-7, with a tentative D call TRBD1 (6 bases). This CDR3 has 16 residues. CDR1 is DFQATT and CDR2 is SNEGSKA in the germline V gene (reference sequence). V dropped 6 bases and J dropped 1 base, with 22 bases sitting between them. The CDR3 DNA reads as TGCAGTGCCAACCAGCTAGTAGGACAGTGGTCCTACGAGCAGTACTTC. This codes for CSANQLVGQWSYEQYF.

The chain carries TRBV20-1 and TRBJ2-7; D might be TRBD1 (6 bases). Germline V gene lookup returns CDR1 DFQATT and CDR2 SNEGSKA (reference sequence). Trimming took 6 bases from V and 4 from J, leaving 16 bases between them. The CDR3 consists of 13 residues. CDR3 amino acids: CSAVTGKGYEQYF. The CDR3 nucleotides read TGCAGTGCAGTAACAGGGAAGGGGTACGAGCAGTACTTC.

The chain uses TRBV6-5 and TRBJ2-6; possibly TRBD1 for D (5 bases). From germline, CDR1 is MNHEY and CDR2 SVGAGI. Trimming took off 0 bases at V and 2 bases at J, with 8 bases between the two ends. CDR3 length: 16 amino acids. The CDR3 reads CASSYSWGTGANVLTF. The DNA of the CDR3 is TGTGCCAGCAGTTACTCGTGGGGCACTGGGGCCAACGTCCTGACTTTC.

The genes are TRBV6-1 and TRBJ2-1, with 13 nucleotides matching TRBD2. CDR3 length equals 15 residues. Germline values: CDR1 MNHNS, CDR2 SASEGT. Unmatched junction bases numbered 5, after V lost 6 bases and J lost 6 bases. The CDR3 DNA is TGTGCCAGCAGCCCTAGGACTAGCGGGGGCAATGAGCAGTTCTTC. Residues: CASSPRTSGGNEQFF.

The chain recombines TRBV10-1 with TRBJ2-2; no reliable D call. CDR1 is WNHNN, CDR2 SYGVQD, per germline (reference sequence). CDR3 size: 14 residues. The germline V and J ends were trimmed by 4 bases and 4 bases, with 10 bases remaining between them. DNA for the CDR3: TGCGCCAGCAGTGGAGGCACCGCCACCGGGGAGCTGTTTTTT. Translated: CASSGGTATGELFF.

This clonotype has ten or more counts. The rearrangement uses TRBV10-3 and TRBJ2-3; TRBD1 agrees at 11 bases. CDR1 and CDR2 from the germline V gene are ENHRY and SYGVKD. J gave up 4 bases and V 2 bases, and 5 bases lay outside the gene matches. This CDR3 region has 16 residues. DNA for the CDR3: TGTGCCATCAGTGAGCCGGACAGGGGGCGCCCAGATACGCAGTATTTT. Translation: CAISEPDRGRPDTQYF.

The table lists this clonotype with many counts. J is TRBJ2-5 and V is TRBV12-5; D is possibly TRBD1 or TRBD2 (6 bases each). The CDR3 has 13 amino acids. The germline V gene encodes CDR1 LGHNT and CDR2 FRNRAP. V lost 7 bases, J lost 1 base, and 10 bases lay in between. CDR3 nucleotide sequence: TGTGCTAGTGCCCGGGGGCTCCAAGAGACCCAGTACTTC. It codes for CASARGLQETQYF.

In this sample, this clonotype turned up many times. J is TRBJ1-2 and V is TRBV6-1, with TRBD1 matching 8 bases. This CDR3 spans 14 amino acids. V was pared by 6 bases and J by 2 bases, with 5 bases of the junction left unmatched. Per the germline V gene, CDR1 is MNHNS and CDR2 is SASEGT. The CDR3 bases are TGTGCCAGCAGAAATGACAGGGGAAACTATGGCTACACCTTC. Translating gives CASRNDRGNYGYTF.

V gene TRBV20-1 combines with J gene TRBJ2-7; TRBD1 aligns across 10 bases. V dropped 3 bases and J dropped 4; count of bases not matched to a gene: 6. This CDR3 spans 14 amino acids. Germline V lookup: CDR1 DFQATT, CDR2 SNEGSKA (reference sequence). This CDR3 reads CSARGDRGSYEQYF. For the CDR3, the DNA is TGCAGTGCTAGGGGGGACAGGGGCAGTTACGAGCAGTACTTC.

This clonotype was seen once. The chain couples TRBV20-1 to TRBJ2-4, with a tentative D call TRBD1 (5 bases). Germline V gene lookup returns CDR1 DFQATT and CDR2 SNEGSKA (reference sequence). Trimming cost V 3 bases and J 0 bases, with 9 bases left between them. The CDR3 is 14 residues long. The CDR3 loop reads CSARRQLAKNIQYF. CDR3 DNA: TGCAGTGCTAGGAGACAGCTAGCCAAAAACATTCAGTACTTC.